This passage covers 15 T cell receptor beta chains from one sample sequenced in a study of PD-1 blockade in classical Hodgkin lymphoma. This sample's time point: cycle 4 day 1 (C4D1), after around six weeks of nivolumab. Relapses following autologous stem cell transplantation were seen in all patients, with brentuximab vedotin exposure varying. Profiling relied on immunoSEQ multiplex PCR, and the TCRdb table lists in-frame clones only, not all of them. The table lists almost 95,000 clones, 75% to 85% of them singletons, with about 15% in the top ten. The starting material was peripheral blood mononuclear cells (PBMCs), obtained before the fourth cycle of nivolumab. Every receptor here comes from a human donor with classical Hodgkin lymphoma.

The chain is built from TRBV5-1 and TRBJ2-7; D gene unclear. Per germline, CDR1 SGHRS and CDR2 YFSETQ. The CDR3 runs 14 residues. The V gene lost 0 bases and the J gene lost 3 bases, with 10 bases spanning the gap. This chain's CDR3 is CASSLAVNYYEQYF. Here the CDR3 DNA reads TGCGCCAGCAGCTTGGCTGTAAACTACTACGAGCAGTACTTC.

The rearrangement joins TRBV29-1 to TRBJ2-7; TRBD1 matches 8 bases. This CDR3 spans 14 amino acids. Germline values: CDR1 SQVTM, CDR2 ANQGSEA. V dropped 5 bases and J dropped 3; count of bases not matched to a gene: 9. CDR3: CSVYTGTGLYEQYF. CDR3 in DNA: TGCAGCGTTTATACCGGGACAGGCCTCTACGAGCAGTACTTC.

The rearrangement joins TRBV7-8 to TRBJ1-1, with unresolved D. V was shortened by 2 bases and J by 4 bases, with 8 bases between the two germline ends. This CDR3 comprises 13 residues. In germline, CDR1 is SGHVS, CDR2 FQNEAQ. Here the CDR3 reads CASSLQRGTEAFF. CDR3 bases: TGTGCCAGCAGCTTACAACGGGGCACTGAAGCTTTCTTT.

The gene calls are TRBV7-2 and TRBJ1-2, with a weak D call TRBD1 (5 bases). Deletions cut 2 bases from V and 4 bases from J, with 14 bases between. The germline CDR1 and CDR2 sequences are SGHTA and FQGNSA. The CDR3 has 15 amino acids. As DNA, the CDR3 is TGTGCCAGCAGCTTAACAGGCGGGGCGAGCTATGGCTACACCTTC. It is translated as CASSLTGGASYGYTF.

This chain joins TRBV18 and TRBJ2-7; possibly TRBD1 or TRBD2 for D (6 bases each). V lost 1 base to trimming and J lost 1 base, with 23 bases between them. From germline, CDR1 is KGHSH and CDR2 LQKENI. This CDR3 is built from 19 residues. The CDR3 bases are TGTGCCAGCTCACCACTCCGGGACACTCAAGCGGGTACTTCCTACGAGCAGTACTTC. This sequence encodes CASSPLRDTQAGTSYEQYF.

The chain is built from TRBV18 and TRBJ2-4, with TRBD1 identical over 10 bases. This CDR3 spans 13 amino acids. The V gene's germline CDR1 is KGHSH and CDR2 LQKENI. V gave up 6 bases and J gave up 8 bases; unmatched junction bases: 4. CDR3 amino acids: CASSGGTGDIQYF. The CDR3 nucleotides read TGTGCCAGCTCGGGAGGGACAGGGGACATTCAGTACTTC.

This clone came up once. This sequence joins TRBV7-2 and TRBJ1-2, with D perhaps matching TRBD1 (6 bases). The CDR3 loop spans 15 amino acids. Germline assignment: CDR1 SGHTA and CDR2 FQGNSA. V was shortened by 7 bases and J by 7 bases, with 22 bases between the two germline ends. In DNA, the CDR3 is TGTGCCAGCATCGCTACCGGACGGGGGGCTCGTGGCTACACCTTC. Translating it yields CASIATGRGARGYTF.

As concerns this clone: The same CDR3 also results from other DNA sequences found in this sample. The chain employs TRBV28 and TRBJ2-2, with D unclear. The germline gives CDR1 MDHEN, CDR2 SYDVKM. V lost 4 bases and J 1 base, leaving 4 bases between the germline ends. The CDR3 has 13 amino acids. The CDR3 bases are TGTGCCAGCAGTTCTCAGAACACCGGGGAGCTGTTTTTT. This sequence encodes CASSSQNTGELFF.

V is TRBV11-3 and J is TRBJ2-1; D is ambiguous. Trimming shortened V by 5 bases and J by 3 bases, and 8 bases separated the two germline ends. Germline values: CDR1 SGHNT, CDR2 YENEEA. CDR3 length: 13 amino acids. The CDR3 bases are TGTGCCAGCAGCCTGGCCAGCTACAATGAGCAGTTCTTC. It codes for CASSLASYNEQFF.

This chain uses TRBV6-6 with TRBJ1-4; D uncertain. The germline V gene encodes CDR1 MNHNY and CDR2 SVGAGI (reference sequence). The CDR3 runs 14 residues. The ends were cut back, 8 bases at V and 5 bases at J, with 15 bases in the middle. The CDR3 reads CASQTAVRNEKLFF. In DNA form, the CDR3 reads TGTGCCAGCCAAACGGCGGTGCGCAATGAAAAACTGTTTTTT.

This clone turned up a few times. The chain couples TRBV15 to TRBJ1-1, with D uncertain. Germline V gene lookup returns CDR1 LNHNV and CDR2 YYDKDF (reference sequence). CDR3 size: 13 residues. The germline V and J ends were trimmed by 0 bases and 3 bases, with 5 bases remaining between them. CDR3 sequence (DNA): TGTGCCACCAGCAGAGATCCATACACTGAAGCTTTCTTT. This translates into CATSRDPYTEAFF.

For the CDR3, the DNA is TGTGCCAGCAGTCCCGGGGTATCCCTTCGGAGGACCTACGAGCAGTACTTC. Amino acid sequence: CASSPGVSLRRTYEQYF. The V call is TRBV27, the J call TRBJ2-7, with D maybe TRBD2 (5 bases). The CDR3 totals 17 residues. Looked up from germline, CDR1 is MNHEY and CDR2 is SMNVEV (reference sequence). V lost 5 bases and J lost 2, with 22 bases in between.

The V call is TRBV28, the J call TRBJ1-4, with TRBD1 identical over 9 bases. The V and J ends lost 5 bases and 8 bases, in that order; junction bases with no gene match: 9. The CDR3 is made up of 15 amino acids. CDR1 MDHEN and CDR2 SYDVKM come from the germline V gene. CDR3: CASSPLTGGDEKLFF. CDR3 DNA sequence: TGTGCCAGCAGTCCTTTGACAGGGGGGGACGAAAAACTGTTTTTT.

This clone came up once. V gene TRBV5-8 combines with J gene TRBJ1-2, with D tentatively TRBD1 (5 bases). V lost 0 bases, J lost 4 bases, and 13 bases lay in between. The CDR3 is 15 residues long. CDR1 is SGHTS and CDR2 is YDEGEE in the germline V gene. The CDR3 reads CASSLVPGEVYGYTF. In DNA, the CDR3 is TGTGCCAGCAGCTTGGTTCCGGGGGAGGTCTATGGCTACACCTTC.

The chain carries TRBV5-1 and TRBJ2-5; D remains ambiguous. V was cut by 6 bases and J by 2 bases, with 11 bases left in between. Germline V gene data show CDR1 as SGHRS and CDR2 as YFSETQ. The CDR3 loop spans 13 amino acids. CDR3 in amino acids: CASTLGGQETQYF. DNA of the CDR3: TGCGCCAGCACCCTTGGTGGGCAAGAGACCCAGTACTTC.